Below are 13 T cell receptor beta chains sequenced from a single sample in a study of vaccination and CD4 T cells after COVID-19. TCRdb reprocessed the PCR reads via MiXCR and lists one record per CDR3 protein. The sample contains 25,000 to 30,000 distinct CDR3 sequences, approximately 53% of which appear only once. The sample's time point: late sampling 161 to 241 days after vaccination in a few convalescent patients. The sequencing used CD4+ T cells from blood, collected about 7 months after SARS-CoV-2 vaccination. The source of these receptors is a human donor who had recovered from COVID-19.

The CDR3 is CASSLRDRGHTGELFF. CDR3 coding DNA: TGTGCCAGCAGTTTACGGGACAGGGGGCACACCGGGGAGCTGTTTTTT. The chain couples TRBV28 to TRBJ2-2; 12 bases align to TRBD1. Germline trimming cut 2 bases from V and 3 bases from J; bases unmatched to any gene: 1. The CDR3 length is 16 residues. Germline CDR1 is MDHEN and CDR2 is SYDVKM.

J is TRBJ2-7 and V is TRBV7-6; TRBD2 agrees at 9 bases. The trim removed 1 base at V and 3 bases at J, leaving 22 bases unmatched. This CDR3 is 21 amino acids long. From germline, CDR1 is SGHVS and CDR2 FNYEAQ. CDR3 bases: TGTGCCAGCAGCTTAGGGGGACTAGCAGGTACGATCGAGGGGATCGACTACGAGCAGTACTTC. Protein sequence: CASSLGGLAGTIEGIDYEQYF. Full variable domain (outside the CDR3, taken from reference TRBV7-6 and TRBJ2-7): GAGVSQSPRYKVTKRGQDVALRCDPISGHVSLYWYRQALGQGPEFLTYFNYEAQQDKSGLPNDRFSAERPEGSISTLTIQRTEQRDSAMYRCASSLGGLAGTIEGIDYEQYFGPGTRLTVT.

The chain recombines TRBV27 with TRBJ2-3, with 15 bases matching TRBD2. Germline V gene data show CDR1 as MNHEY and CDR2 as SMNVEV (reference sequence). The CDR3 length is 21 residues. V shed 0 bases and J 1 base; nucleotides not matched to a gene: 11. The DNA for the CDR3 is TGTGCCAGCAGTTTATCCACAAAGGGACTAGCGGGAGGTAGGGGCACAGATACGCAGTATTTT. This gives the protein CASSLSTKGLAGGRGTDTQYF.

The rearrangement links TRBV2 to TRBJ2-3, with TRBD2 matching over 11 bases. The CDR3 totals 14 residues. The germline V gene encodes CDR1 SNHLY and CDR2 FYNNEI. J was trimmed by 4 bases and V by 5 bases; bases with no gene match: 2. The CDR3 sequence is CASSLAGGSDTQYF. In nucleotides, the CDR3 is TGTGCCAGCAGTCTAGCGGGAGGTTCAGATACGCAGTATTTT.

The chain employs TRBV27 and TRBJ2-7; TRBD2 aligns across 7 bases. The CDR3 runs 15 residues. After removal of 6 bases from V and 3 bases from J, the junction contained 11 bases not matched to a gene. CDR1 is MNHEY, CDR2 SMNVEV, per germline (reference sequence). The CDR3 loop is CASRRAGPSDYEQYF. CDR3 bases: TGTGCCAGCAGAAGAGCGGGGCCCTCCGACTACGAGCAGTACTTC.

This clonotype rates as medium-sized. The chain employs TRBV20-1 and TRBJ1-5; TRBD1 might be the D (6 bases). The CDR3 is 15 amino acids. Germline lookup yields CDR1 DFQATT and CDR2 SNEGSKA (reference sequence). V lost 0 bases and J lost 4, with 13 bases in between. The CDR3 DNA follows: TGCAGTGCTAGAGATTTACAGGGCGAGAATCAGCCCCAGCATTTT. The encoded protein is CSARDLQGENQPQHF.

This clonotype has a handful of counts. J is TRBJ1-2 and V is TRBV27; unclear D gene. CDR3 length: 15 amino acids. Looked up from germline, CDR1 is MNHEY and CDR2 is SMNVEV (reference sequence). V was clipped by 7 bases and J by 4 bases, with 19 bases between them. The CDR3 loop reads CASTSSEMWGYGYTF. The CDR3, as DNA: TGTGCCAGCACCTCCAGTGAGATGTGGGGCTATGGCTACACCTTC.

This chain links TRBV19 with TRBJ2-6, with D unresolved. V was clipped by 3 bases and J by 0 bases, with 6 bases between them. Germline assignment: CDR1 LNHDA and CDR2 SQIVND (reference sequence). The CDR3 is 15 amino acids. The DNA for the CDR3 is TGTGCCAGTAGTATCTACGGCTCTGGGGCCAACGTCCTGACTTTC. Its protein product is CASSIYGSGANVLTF. Full variable domain (outside the CDR3, taken from reference TRBV19 and TRBJ2-6): DGGITQSPKYLFRKEGQNVTLSCEQNLNHDAMYWYRQDPGQGLRLIYYSQIVNDFQKGDIAEGYSVSREKKESFPLTVTSAQKNPTAFYLCASSIYGSGANVLTFGAGSRLTVL.

J is TRBJ2-7 and V is TRBV6-1; D gene uncertain. There are 12 residues in the CDR3. CDR1 is MNHNS and CDR2 is SASEGT in the germline V gene. The V gene lost 5 bases and the J gene lost 4 bases, with 9 bases spanning the gap. CDR3 nucleotide sequence: TGTGCCAGCAGTCCTACAGCGTACGAGCAGTACTTC. It encodes CASSPTAYEQYF.

This clonotype showed up just a few times. This chain uses TRBV6-1 with TRBJ2-7; D is undetermined. With 1 base removed from V and 6 bases from J, the gap between germline ends came to 13 bases. CDR1 is MNHNS and CDR2 is SASEGT in the germline V gene. The CDR3 loop spans 14 amino acids. The CDR3 spells CASSEGTETSEQYF. The CDR3 region has the DNA TGTGCCAGCAGTGAAGGCACGGAGACCTCCGAGCAGTACTTC.

This chain uses TRBV20-1 with TRBJ2-6; no reliable D call. Germline V CDR1 and CDR2: DFQATT, SNEGSKA (reference sequence). Deletions cut 0 bases from V and 3 bases from J, with 9 bases between. The CDR3 length is 15 residues. DNA of the CDR3: TGCAGTGCTAGAGATACAAGGAATGGGGCCAACGTCCTGACTTTC. As protein: CSARDTRNGANVLTF.

The chain has TRBV28 and TRBJ1-2; TRBD1 matches at 11 bases. Per germline, CDR1 MDHEN and CDR2 SYDVKM. This CDR3 region has 15 residues. Trimming at V came to 4 bases and at J to 4 bases, leaving 5 bases not matched to a gene. The chain's CDR3 is CASSYWTGGSYGYTF. The CDR3 DNA reads as TGTGCCAGCAGTTACTGGACAGGGGGCAGCTATGGCTACACCTTC.

The V gene is TRBV19, the J gene TRBJ2-6, with a weak D call TRBD1 (5 bases). CDR1 and CDR2 from the germline V gene are LNHDA and SQIVND (reference sequence). V lost 6 bases and J 1 base, leaving 7 bases between the germline ends. The CDR3 has 14 amino acids. For the CDR3, the DNA is TGTGCCAGTAGCCCAGGGTCTGGGGCCAACGTCCTGACTTTC. Translating gives CASSPGSGANVLTF.